The entry that follows covers one TCR beta chain sequence. Its antigen is not identified. The TCR library was built from RNA with a 3' RACE protocol and unique molecular identifiers. TCRdb fed the 3' RACE reads into MiXCR, producing one record per CDR3 protein. This table has about 89,000 distinct CDR3 sequences, around 6.9% appearing once. Between the trimmed V and J ends, which lost 6 bases and 3 bases, there was a span of 18 bases. The CDR3 sequence is 15 residues long. CDR1 is MGHDK and CDR2 is SYGVNS in the germline V gene. These data belong to a study of HIV-infected children after antiretroviral therapy interruption. Overall study findings and caveats: By the end of treatment interruption, naive CD4+ clonality (Gini) increased.

Treatment indicated: PENTA 11 planned treatment interruption arm or continuous ART arm. At least 24 weeks of at least three-drug ART, in children 2 to 15 years. Samples needed at least 5 million viable cryopreserved PBMCs. Naive CD4+ CD45RA+ CD45RO- T cells were sorted from thawed PBMCs. The J gene is TRBJ2-7, the V gene TRBV25-1; D is perhaps TRBD1 (6 bases). This TCR was sampled from a pool of human donors with HIV. The sample here was CD45RA+ CD4+ T cells from PBMCs, pooled from several time points, taken from a donor given antiretroviral therapy, either interrupted or continuous. Described subset: naive CD4+ CD45RA+ CD45RO- T cells. The CDR3 DNA sequence: TGTGCCAGCAGCAATATAAGGGACAAGATCTACGAGCAGTACTTC. It codes for CASSNIRDKIYEQYF.